Listed below are T cell receptor beta chains from one sample, sequenced in a study of T cells after yellow fever vaccination. TCRdb re-called the 5' RACE reads with MiXCR, one entry per CDR3 protein. The table shows hundreds of thousands of distinct CDR3 sequences, with over 4.5% occurring only once. Sequenced material: CD4+ T cells sorted from PBMCs, taken on the day of the yellow fever booster vaccination. These receptors all stem from a young man who received the YFV17D yellow fever vaccine. Both conserved end residues are part of each CDR3. The D gene is left open where the match is weak. Size is omitted from some rows. Given values are once, few, many or a class for expanded clones.

size: many; V: TRBV4-3; J: TRBJ2-1; D: .; DNA: TGCGCCAGCAGCCAAGTCAACCAGAATGGTGAGCAGTTCTTC; CDR3: CASSQVNQNGEQFF
size: few; V: TRBV9; J: TRBJ1-3; D: .; DNA: TGTGCCAGCAGCGTAGCGGGGTTGTTCTCTGGAAACACCATATATTTT; CDR3: CASSVAGLFSGNTIYF
size: .; V: TRBV20-1; J: TRBJ1-1; D: .; DNA: TGCAGTGCTAAGCGATTAAGGGCTGAAGCTTTCTTT; CDR3: CSAKRLRAEAFF
size: once; V: TRBV5-6; J: TRBJ1-2; D: TRBD1; DNA: TGTGCCAGCAGCCACGGGACAGGACGTGAAGGCTACACCTTC; CDR3: CASSHGTGREGYTF
size: many; V: TRBV12-3/TRBV12-4; J: TRBJ2-2; D: .; DNA: TGTGCCAGCAGCCTAAACATCCTGGCGTCCGCCACCGGGGAGCTGTTTTTT; CDR3: CASSLNILASATGELFF
size: .; V: TRBV18; J: TRBJ1-5; D: .; DNA: TGTGCCAGCTCTACCGACAGTGATCGCAATCAGCCCCAGCATTTT; CDR3: CASSTDSDRNQPQHF
size: many; V: TRBV20-1; J: TRBJ2-1; D: TRBD2; DNA: TGCAGTGCACCTACTAGCGGGGGGGCCTCCTACAATGAGCAGTTCTTC; CDR3: CSAPTSGGASYNEQFF
size: .; V: TRBV6-5; J: TRBJ2-5; D: .; DNA: TGTGCCAGCAGTCGGGAGGGGGCGGGAGAAGAGACCCAGTACTTC; CDR3: CASSREGAGEETQYF
size: few; V: TRBV12-3/TRBV12-4; J: TRBJ2-6; D: TRBD1; DNA: TGTGCCAGCAGCACAGACAGGGCTGGGGCCAACGTCCTGACTTTC; CDR3: CASSTDRAGANVLTF
size: many; V: TRBV18; J: TRBJ2-7; D: .; DNA: TGTGCCAGCTCACCACCCTCAGCAGGAAAGCATGACTCCTACGAGCAGTACTTC; CDR3: CASSPPSAGKHDSYEQYF
size: .; V: TRBV7-9; J: TRBJ1-6; D: .; DNA: TGTGCCAGCAGCTCGGGCAGCTCCTATAATTCACCCCTCCACTTT; CDR3: CASSSGSSYNSPLHF
size: .; V: TRBV20-1; J: TRBJ2-1; D: TRBD2; DNA: TGCAGTGCAAAGCGGGGAAGGAGCTCCTACAATGAGCAGTTCTTC; CDR3: CSAKRGRSSYNEQFF
size: .; V: TRBV30; J: TRBJ2-2; D: .; DNA: TGTGCCTGGAGAGGGGCAGGGAACACCGGGGAGCTGTTTTTT; CDR3: CAWRGAGNTGELFF
size: few; V: TRBV12-3/TRBV12-4; J: TRBJ2-1; D: .; DNA: TGTGCCAGCCCTGAGCGGGATGAGCAGTTCTTC; CDR3: CASPERDEQFF
size: .; V: TRBV7-2; J: TRBJ2-7; D: .; DNA: TGTGCCAGCAGCTCCGTGGTACCCTACGAGCAGTACTTC; CDR3: CASSSVVPYEQYF
size: .; V: TRBV21-1; J: TRBJ2-7; D: .; DNA: TGTGCCAGCAGCAGAAGAGGGACCCACCCCTACGAGCAGTACTTC; CDR3: CASSRRGTHPYEQYF
size: .; V: TRBV10-1; J: TRBJ1-1; D: .; DNA: TGCGCCAGCAGTGAGTCGCAGGGTGTCACTGAAGCTTTCTTT; CDR3: CASSESQGVTEAFF
size: many; V: TRBV5-1; J: TRBJ2-3; D: .; DNA: TGCGCCAGCAGCTTTACGAGTGATACGCAGTATTTT; CDR3: CASSFTSDTQYF
size: few; V: TRBV15; J: TRBJ1-5; D: .; DNA: TGTGCCACGGGACGGGGGGGCCGTAGGCAGCCCCAGCATTTT; CDR3: CATGRGGRRQPQHF
size: few; V: TRBV28; J: TRBJ1-5; D: TRBD1; DNA: TGTGCCAGCAGTTTATCCCTCTTACAGGGGGCGAACAATCAGCCCCAGCATTTT; CDR3: CASSLSLLQGANNQPQHF
size: many; V: TRBV5-1; J: TRBJ2-5; D: .; DNA: TGCGCCAGCAGCCTGTGGGGGGGCCCATTTAAGTACCAAGAGACCCAGTACTTC; CDR3: CASSLWGGPFKYQETQYF
size: few; V: TRBV6-6; J: TRBJ1-1; D: .; DNA: TGTGCCAGCAAGCTGCTACAGGGAGGGACTGAAGCTTTCTTT; CDR3: CASKLLQGGTEAFF
size: few; V: TRBV5-1; J: TRBJ1-6; D: .; DNA: TGCGCCAGCAGCTCTGGGACAAGCCCGCGCTCACCCCTCCACTTT; CDR3: CASSSGTSPRSPLHF
size: many; V: TRBV27; J: TRBJ2-1; D: .; DNA: TGTGCCAGCAGTTCCCGGACAGTCCTTACAGGGAAGCAGTTCTTC; CDR3: CASSSRTVLTGKQFF
size: many; V: TRBV20-1; J: TRBJ2-7; D: .; DNA: TGCAGTGGAAAGCGGGCACTTACCTACGAGCAGTACTTC; CDR3: CSGKRALTYEQYF
size: many; V: TRBV5-5; J: TRBJ2-5; D: TRBD2; DNA: TGTGCCAGCAGCTTGGGCGGGACTAAAGAGACCCAGTACTTC; CDR3: CASSLGGTKETQYF
size: .; V: TRBV7-2; J: TRBJ1-1; D: TRBD1; DNA: TGTGCCAGCAGCACGCGACAGGGGGGACAAGCTTTCTTT; CDR3: CASSTRQGGQAFF
size: .; V: TRBV6-1; J: TRBJ1-2; D: .; DNA: TGTGCCAGCAGTGAGGCCCGGCTTGGCTATGGCTACACCTTC; CDR3: CASSEARLGYGYTF
size: few; V: TRBV29-1; J: TRBJ2-5; D: .; DNA: TGCAGCGTTCAGACAGGGTTGGAGGGAGAGACCCAGTACTTC; CDR3: CSVQTGLEGETQYF
size: many; V: TRBV12-3/TRBV12-4; J: TRBJ2-7; D: .; DNA: TGTGCCAGCAGTTACTACAGGATTTACGAGCAGTACTTC; CDR3: CASSYYRIYEQYF
size: many; V: TRBV27; J: TRBJ2-5; D: TRBD1; DNA: TGTGCCAGCAGTCTGACAGGGTTGGAGACCCAGTACTTC; CDR3: CASSLTGLETQYF